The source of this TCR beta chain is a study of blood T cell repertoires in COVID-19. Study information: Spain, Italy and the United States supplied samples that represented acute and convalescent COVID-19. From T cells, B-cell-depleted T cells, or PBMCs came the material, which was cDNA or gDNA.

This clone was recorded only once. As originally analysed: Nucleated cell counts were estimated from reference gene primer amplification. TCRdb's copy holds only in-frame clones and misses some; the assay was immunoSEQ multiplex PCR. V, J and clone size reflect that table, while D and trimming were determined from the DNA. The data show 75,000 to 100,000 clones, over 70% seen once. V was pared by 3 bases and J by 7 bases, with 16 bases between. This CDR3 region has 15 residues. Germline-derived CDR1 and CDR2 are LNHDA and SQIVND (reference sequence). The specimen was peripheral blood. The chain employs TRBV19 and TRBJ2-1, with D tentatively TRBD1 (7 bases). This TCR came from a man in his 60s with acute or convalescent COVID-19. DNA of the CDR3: TGTGCCAGTAGTATTCAGGGGGAGGTGGGGAATGAGCAGTTCTTC. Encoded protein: CASSIQGEVGNEQFF. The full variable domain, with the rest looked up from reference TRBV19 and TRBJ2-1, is DGGITQSPKYLFRKEGQNVTLSCEQNLNHDAMYWYRQDPGQGLRLIYYSQIVNDFQKGDIAEGYSVSREKKESFPLTVTSAQKNPTAFYLCASSIQGEVGNEQFFGPGTRLTVL.